This note documents a single TCR beta chain sequence. V gave up 3 bases and J gave up 0 bases, with 4 bases separating them. The V gene's germline CDR1 is MNHEY and CDR2 SMNVEV (reference sequence). This CDR3 has 13 residues. The source of the sample is a study of OX40 agonist ivuxolimab in advanced cancers. Overall study: Patients were roughly 87% male with ages roughly 20 to 80, mean 60. Three patients, one with hepatocellular carcinoma and two with cutaneous melanoma, responded partially.

Generated by immunoSEQ multiplex PCR, the TCRdb table keeps only in-frame clones and is missing some. The table has 70,000 to 95,000 clones, around four fifths seen once; the top ten hold about 0.8%. The source is an adult with an advanced solid tumor such as melanoma, head and neck, liver or kidney cancer. The starting material was CD4+ or CD8+ T cells sorted from blood, obtained in a trial of the OX40 agonist ivuxolimab. The chain carries TRBV27 and TRBJ2-3; D call uncertain. CDR3 bases: TGTGCCAGCAGTTTCCGGAGCACAGATACGCAGTATTTT. Protein product: CASSFRSTDTQYF.